This T cell receptor beta chain was identified in a study of CD8+CD57+ T cells in acquired aplastic anemia. Genomic DNA templated the TCR beta VDJ and CDR3 profiling. Each CDR3 protein is one row after TCRdb ran MiXCR on the reads. The sample contains 150,000 to 200,000 distinct CDR3 sequences, around half of which appear only once. Whoever was chosen for sequencing had shown CD8+CD57+ cell expansion by flow cytometry. The blood sampling took place in patients who had so far received no therapy. This clonotype was seen repeatedly, ten times or more. Sequenced material: sorted CD4+, CD8+, or CD8+CD57+ T cells (not recorded which) from PBMCs. This TCR derives from a human donor with aplastic anemia.

For the CDR3, the DNA is TGTGCCAGCAGCCTAGGGTATCAGCGCACCACTGAAGCTTTCTTT. Residues: CASSLGYQRTTEAFF. The chain has TRBV7-2 and TRBJ1-1; D not certain. V was clipped by 5 bases and J by 4 bases, with 17 bases between them. This CDR3 is built from 15 residues. CDR1 is SGHTA and CDR2 is FQGNSA in the germline V gene. Full variable domain (missing parts from reference TRBV7-2 and TRBJ1-1): GAGVSQSPSNKVTEKGKDVELRCDPISGHTALYWYRQSLGQGLEFLIYFQGNSAPDKSGLPSDRFSAERTGGSVSTLTIQRTQQEDSAVYLCASSLGYQRTTEAFFGQGTRLTVV.